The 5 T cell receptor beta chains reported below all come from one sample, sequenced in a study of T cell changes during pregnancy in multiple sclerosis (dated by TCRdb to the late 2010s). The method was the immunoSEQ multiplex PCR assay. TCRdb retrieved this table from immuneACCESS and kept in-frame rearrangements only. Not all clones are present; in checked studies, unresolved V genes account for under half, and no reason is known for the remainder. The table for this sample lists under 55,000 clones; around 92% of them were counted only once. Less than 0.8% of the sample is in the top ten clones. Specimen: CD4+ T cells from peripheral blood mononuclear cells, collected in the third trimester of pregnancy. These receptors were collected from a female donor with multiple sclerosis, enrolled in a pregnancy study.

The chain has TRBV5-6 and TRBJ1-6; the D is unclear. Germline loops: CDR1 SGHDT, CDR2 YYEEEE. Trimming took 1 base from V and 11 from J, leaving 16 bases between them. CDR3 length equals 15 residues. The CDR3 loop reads CASSLFSGFRPPLHF. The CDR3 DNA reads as TGTGCCAGCAGCTTGTTTTCGGGGTTTCGGCCACCCCTCCACTTT.

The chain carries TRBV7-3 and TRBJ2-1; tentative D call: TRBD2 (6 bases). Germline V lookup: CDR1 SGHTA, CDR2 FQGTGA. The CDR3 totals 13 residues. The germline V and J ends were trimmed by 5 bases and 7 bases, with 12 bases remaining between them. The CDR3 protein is CASSLSRGNEQFF. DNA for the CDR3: TGTGCCAGCAGCCTCTCCCGGGGGAATGAGCAGTTCTTC.

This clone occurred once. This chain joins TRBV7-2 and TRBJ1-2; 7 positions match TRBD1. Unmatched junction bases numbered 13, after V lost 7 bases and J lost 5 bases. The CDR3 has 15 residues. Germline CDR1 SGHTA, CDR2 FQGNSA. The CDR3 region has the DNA TGTGCCAGCACCATTCCCCCCGGGACAGTTTATGGCTACACCTTC. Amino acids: CASTIPPGTVYGYTF.

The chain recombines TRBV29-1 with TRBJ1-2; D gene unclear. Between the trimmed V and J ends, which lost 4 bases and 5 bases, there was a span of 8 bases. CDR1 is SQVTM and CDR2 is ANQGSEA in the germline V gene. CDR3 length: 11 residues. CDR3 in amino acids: CSVGGQYGYTF. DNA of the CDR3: TGCAGCGTTGGTGGGCAGTATGGCTACACCTTC.

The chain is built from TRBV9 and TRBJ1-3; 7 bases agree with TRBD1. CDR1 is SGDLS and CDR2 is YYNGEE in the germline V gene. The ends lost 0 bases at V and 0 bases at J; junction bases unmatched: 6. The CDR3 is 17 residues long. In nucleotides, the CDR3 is TGTGCCAGCAGCGTAGGAACAGGGGTCTACTCTGGAAACACCATATATTTT. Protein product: CASSVGTGVYSGNTIYF. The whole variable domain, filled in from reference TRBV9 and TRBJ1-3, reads DSGVTQTPKHLITATGQRVTLRCSPRSGDLSVYWYQQSLDQGLQFLIQYYNGEERAKGNILERFSAQQFPDLHSELNLSSLELGDSALYFCASSVGTGVYSGNTIYFGEGSWLTVV.